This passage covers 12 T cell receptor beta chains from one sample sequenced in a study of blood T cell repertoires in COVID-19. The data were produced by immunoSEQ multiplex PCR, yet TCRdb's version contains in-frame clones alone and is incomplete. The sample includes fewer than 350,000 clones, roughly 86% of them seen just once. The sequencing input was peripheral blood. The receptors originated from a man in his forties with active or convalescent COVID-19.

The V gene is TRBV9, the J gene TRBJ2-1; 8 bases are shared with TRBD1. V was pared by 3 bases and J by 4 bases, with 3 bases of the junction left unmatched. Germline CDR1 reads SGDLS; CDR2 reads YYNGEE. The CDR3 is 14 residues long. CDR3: CASSEGQAYNEQFF. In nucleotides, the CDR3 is TGTGCCAGCAGCGAGGGACAGGCATACAATGAGCAGTTCTTC.

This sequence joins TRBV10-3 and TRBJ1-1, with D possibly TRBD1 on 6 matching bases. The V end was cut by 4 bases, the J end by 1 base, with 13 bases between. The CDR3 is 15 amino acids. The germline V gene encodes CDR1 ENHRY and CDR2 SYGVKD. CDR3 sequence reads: CAISARDTGNTEAFF. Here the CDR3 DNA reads TGTGCCATCAGTGCGAGGGACACGGGGAACACTGAAGCTTTCTTT.

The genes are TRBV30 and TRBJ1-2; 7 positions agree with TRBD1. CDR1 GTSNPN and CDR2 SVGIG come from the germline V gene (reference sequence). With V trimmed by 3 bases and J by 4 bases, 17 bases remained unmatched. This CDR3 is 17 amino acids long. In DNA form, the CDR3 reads TGTGCCTGGAGGAGGGGGCACGGAGGGGGCGCAGGCTATGGCTACACCTTC. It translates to CAWRRGHGGGAGYGYTF.

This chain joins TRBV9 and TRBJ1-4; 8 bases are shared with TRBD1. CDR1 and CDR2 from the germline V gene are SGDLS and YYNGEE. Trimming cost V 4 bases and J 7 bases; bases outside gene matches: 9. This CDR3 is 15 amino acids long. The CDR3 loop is CASSIGTGVAEKLFF. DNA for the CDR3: TGTGCCAGCAGCATTGGGACAGGAGTTGCTGAAAAACTGTTTTTT.

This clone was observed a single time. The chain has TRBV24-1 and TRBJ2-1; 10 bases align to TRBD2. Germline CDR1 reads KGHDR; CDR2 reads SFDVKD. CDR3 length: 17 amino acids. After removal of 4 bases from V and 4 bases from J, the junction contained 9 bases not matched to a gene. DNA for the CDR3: TGTGCCACCAGTGACCGGAGCGGGAGGGCTTTGTACAATGAGCAGTTCTTC. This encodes CATSDRSGRALYNEQFF.

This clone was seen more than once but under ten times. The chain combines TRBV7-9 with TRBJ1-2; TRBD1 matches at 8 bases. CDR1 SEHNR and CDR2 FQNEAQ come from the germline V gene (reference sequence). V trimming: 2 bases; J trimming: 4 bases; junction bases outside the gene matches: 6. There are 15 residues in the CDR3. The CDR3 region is CASSLSTGVGYGYTF. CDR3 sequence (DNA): TGTGCCAGCAGCTTATCGACAGGGGTCGGCTATGGCTACACCTTC. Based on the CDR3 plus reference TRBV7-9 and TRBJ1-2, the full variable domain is DTGVSQNPRHKITKRGQNVTFRCDPISEHNRLYWYRQTLGQGPEFLTYFQNEAQLEKSRLLSDRFSAERPKGSFSTLEIQRTEQGDSAMYLCASSLSTGVGYGYTFGSGTRLTVV.

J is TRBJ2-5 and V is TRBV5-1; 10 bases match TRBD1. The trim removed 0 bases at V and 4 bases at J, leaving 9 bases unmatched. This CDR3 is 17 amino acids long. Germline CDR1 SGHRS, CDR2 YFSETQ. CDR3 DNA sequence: TGCGCCAGCAGCTTGGCCCTTCAGACAGGGGGCGGAGAGACCCAGTACTTC. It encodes CASSLALQTGGGETQYF.

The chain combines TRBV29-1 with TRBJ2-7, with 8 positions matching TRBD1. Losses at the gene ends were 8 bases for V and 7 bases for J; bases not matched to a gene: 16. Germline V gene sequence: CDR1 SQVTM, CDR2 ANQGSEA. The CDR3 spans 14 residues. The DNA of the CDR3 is TGCAGCTCCAGACAGAGACAGGGGTTGGGGGAGCAGTACTTC. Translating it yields CSSRQRQGLGEQYF.

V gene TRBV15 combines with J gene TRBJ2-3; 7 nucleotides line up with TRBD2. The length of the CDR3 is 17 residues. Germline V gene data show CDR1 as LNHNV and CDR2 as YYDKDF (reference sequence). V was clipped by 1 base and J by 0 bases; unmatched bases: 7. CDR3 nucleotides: TGTGCCACCAGCAGAGGGATTAGCGGGCCAAGCACAGATACGCAGTATTTT. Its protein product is CATSRGISGPSTDTQYF.

The CDR3 nucleotides are TGTGCCAGCAGCCTTGGACTAGCGGGCCCCTACGAGCAGTACTTC. This codes for CASSLGLAGPYEQYF. The genes are TRBV3-1 (or the pseudogene TRBV3-2) and TRBJ2-7; 11 bases agree with TRBD2. The germline V gene encodes CDR1 LGHDT and CDR2 YNNKEL (reference sequence). J was trimmed by 2 bases and V by 4 bases; bases with no gene match: 4. This CDR3 comprises 15 residues.

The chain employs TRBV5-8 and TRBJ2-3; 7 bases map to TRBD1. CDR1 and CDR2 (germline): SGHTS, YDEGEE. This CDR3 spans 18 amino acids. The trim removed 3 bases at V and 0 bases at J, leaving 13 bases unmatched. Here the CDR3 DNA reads TGTGCCAGCAGCTCTAGACCAACAGGGGTACCTAGCACAGATACGCAGTATTTT. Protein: CASSSRPTGVPSTDTQYF.

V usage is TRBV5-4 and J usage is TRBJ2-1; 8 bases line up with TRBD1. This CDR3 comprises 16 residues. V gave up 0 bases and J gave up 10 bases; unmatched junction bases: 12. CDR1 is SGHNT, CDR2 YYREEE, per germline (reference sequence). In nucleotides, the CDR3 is TGTGCCAGCAGCTTGGGGGTTGGAGGACAGGGTCGCGAGCAGTTCTTC. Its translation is CASSLGVGGQGREQFF. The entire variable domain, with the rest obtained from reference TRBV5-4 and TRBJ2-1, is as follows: ETGVTQSPTHLIKTRGQQVTLRCSSQSGHNTVSWYQQALGQGPQFIFQYYREEENGRGNFPPRFSGLQFPNYSSELNVNALELDDSALYLCASSLGVGGQGREQFFGPGTRLTVL.